Sequencing of this T cell receptor (beta chain) was carried out in a study of T-cell memory formation after mild COVID-19. Broader study findings: Among contracting clones, CD4+ were mainly CM/EM and CD8+ enriched in EMRA.

This CDR3 comprises 16 residues. The ends were cut back, 0 bases at V and 4 bases at J, with 16 bases in the middle. Germline CDR1 reads SGHRS; CDR2 reads YFSETQ. From 5'RACE with constant-segment primers came TCR alpha and TCR beta cDNA libraries that carried sample barcodes and UMIs. Each CDR3 protein is one row after TCRdb ran MiXCR on the 5' RACE reads. The sample comprises 150,000 to 200,000 distinct CDR3 sequences, 9.5% to 13% of which are singletons, and around 3.8% rests with the top ten. This clonotype was detected only a few times. The antigen is not known. Input material: PBMCs or a T cell subset sorted from them (not recorded which). The chain has TRBV5-1 and TRBJ1-2, with D possibly being TRBD1 (5 bases). The origin of this receptor is a man aged 18 to 30 who had mild COVID-19 (a few samples of this study predate the infection). Cell type and time point are not known. The CDR3 nucleotides are TGCGCCAGCAGCTTGGAAAGCCCCCGGGGGATCTATGGCTACACCTTC. Amino acids: CASSLESPRGIYGYTF.